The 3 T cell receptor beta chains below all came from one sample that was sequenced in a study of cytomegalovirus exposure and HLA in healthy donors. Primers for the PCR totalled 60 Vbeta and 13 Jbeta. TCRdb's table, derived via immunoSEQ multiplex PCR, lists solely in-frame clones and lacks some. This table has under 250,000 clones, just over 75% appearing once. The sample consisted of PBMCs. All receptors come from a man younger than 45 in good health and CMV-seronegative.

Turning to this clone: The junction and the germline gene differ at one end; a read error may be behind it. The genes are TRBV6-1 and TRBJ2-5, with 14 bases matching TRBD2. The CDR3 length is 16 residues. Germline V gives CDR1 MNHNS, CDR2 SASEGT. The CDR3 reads CASSEFRLAGGRLGNF. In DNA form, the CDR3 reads TGTGCCAGCAGTGAGTTTCGACTAGCGGGAGGGCGGTTGGGGAACTTC.

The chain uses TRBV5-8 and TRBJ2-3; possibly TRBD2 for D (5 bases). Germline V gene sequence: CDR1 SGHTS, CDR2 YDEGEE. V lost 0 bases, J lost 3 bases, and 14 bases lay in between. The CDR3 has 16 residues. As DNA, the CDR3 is TGTGCCAGCAGCTTGGGCTTCAGCGGTCGGACAGATACGCAGTATTTT. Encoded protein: CASSLGFSGRTDTQYF.

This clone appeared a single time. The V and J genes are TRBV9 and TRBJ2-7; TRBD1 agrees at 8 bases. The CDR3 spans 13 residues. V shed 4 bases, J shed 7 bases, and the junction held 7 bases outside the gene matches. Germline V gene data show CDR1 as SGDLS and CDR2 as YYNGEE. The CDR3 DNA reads TGTGCCAGCAGCTCAGGGGGCGTGGGGGAGCAGTACTTC. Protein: CASSSGGVGEQYF.